This T cell receptor (beta chain) was recorded in a study of blood T cell repertoires in COVID-19. Generated by immunoSEQ multiplex PCR, the TCRdb table keeps only in-frame clones and is missing some. This sample has around 250,000 clones, with roughly 82% found just once. The length of the CDR3 is 16 residues. Germline CDR1 SGHRS, CDR2 YFSETQ. Unmatched junction bases numbered 9, after V lost 0 bases and J lost 7 bases. The sequence was obtained from an elderly man with acute or convalescent COVID-19. The sequenced material came from peripheral blood. This chain connects TRBV5-1 to TRBJ1-4; 7 bases are a match to TRBD1. The DNA of the CDR3 is TGCGCCAGCAGCTTGGCCCTAGGGGGCAATGGTGAAAAACTGTTTTTT. Protein product: CASSLALGGNGEKLFF.